A selection of T cell receptor beta chains follows, all from one sample in a study of T cell repertoires in cytomegalovirus infection. TCRdb passed the reads through MiXCR, listing each CDR3 protein once. The sample has around 200,000 distinct CDR3 sequences; approximately 17% are singletons. Sequencing used CD8+ T cells from PBMCs. All receptors derive from a human donor in good health (CMV status not recorded). Some clones in this sample may be carry-over from other donors' samples. CDR3s leave out the opening cysteine and the closing phenylalanine or tryptophan.

>TRBV4-1
ASTAYTGNTEAF
>TRBV4-3
ASSQDWVRYNEQF
>TRBV7-8
ASRGWGSTGGYT
>TRBV6-6
ASSSDRYSYNEQF
>TRBV7-2
ASSYLTGGWTGELF
>TRBV6-1
ASRQLLGPDYNEQF
>TRBV28
ASSLSGWDTGAYVQPQH
>TRBV6-2/TRBV6-3
ASSYGTGDSSYGYT
>TRBV14
ASRPTGEGNEKLF
>TRBV20-1
SARVGTSPFWETQY
>TRBV6-1
ASSYSSHYEQY
>TRBV14
ASSQEVTGDSNQPQH
>TRBV20-1
SARDPEKRVREQF
>TRBV18
ASSPYRGRGDTEAF
>TRBV7-2
ASSLRESIWDEQY
>TRBV6-5
ASSPQITSSGNTIY
>TRBV14
ASSLDSNIQY
>TRBV10-3
AIRGTSHSADTQY
>TRBV29-1
SVETRVGYT
>TRBV6-1
ATQGNQQETQY
>TRBV18
ASSPWRANTEAF
>TRBV4-1
ASSPRDRDQETQY
>TRBV28
ASSWTGEPNQPQH
>TRBV12-3/TRBV12-4
ASRTLGTSNEQF
>TRBV12-3/TRBV12-4
ASSSGGGLPPYNEQF
>TRBV7-8
ASSLTSGGLYEQY
>TRBV6-5
ASSYRGGGPSNTGELF
>TRBV7-2
ASSADGAEAF
>TRBV20-1
SANFALNYNEQF
>TRBV7-9
ASSLVGGSPYEQY
>TRBV7-2
ASSLGLNTGELF
>TRBV29-1
SVEEGFGYGYT
>TRBV28
ASSPLLFTVNTEAF
>TRBV27
ASSGNEGTVTYEQY
>TRBV4-3
ASSQGTQGASGNTIY
>TRBV7-3
ASSLYGGAYESYNEQF
>TRBV28
ASSLNSWVEKLF
>TRBV5-4
ASSLGAGSNTEAF
>TRBV28
ASDDNRGRNTEAF
>TRBV7-8
ASSSTDLRGFLETQY
>TRBV12-3/TRBV12-4
ASSLAASSSTEAF
>TRBV27
ASSPQQGRFTEAF